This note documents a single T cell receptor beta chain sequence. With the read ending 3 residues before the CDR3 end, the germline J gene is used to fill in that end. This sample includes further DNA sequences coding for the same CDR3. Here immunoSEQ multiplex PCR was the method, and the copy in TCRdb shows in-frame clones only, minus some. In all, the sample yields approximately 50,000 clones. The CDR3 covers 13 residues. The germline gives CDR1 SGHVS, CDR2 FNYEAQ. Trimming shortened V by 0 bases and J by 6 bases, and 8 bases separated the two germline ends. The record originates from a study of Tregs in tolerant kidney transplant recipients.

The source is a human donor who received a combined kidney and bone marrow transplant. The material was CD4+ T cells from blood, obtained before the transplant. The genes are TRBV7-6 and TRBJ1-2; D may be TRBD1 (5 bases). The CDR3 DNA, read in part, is TGTGCCAGCAGCTTAGCGGGGGGGGATGGC. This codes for CASSLAGGDG. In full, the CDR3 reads CASSLAGGDGYTF. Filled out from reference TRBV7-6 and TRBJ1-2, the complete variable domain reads GAGVSQSPRYKVTKRGQDVALRCDPISGHVSLYWYRQALGQGPEFLTYFNYEAQQDKSGLPNDRFSAERPEGSISTLTIQRTEQRDSAMYRCASSLAGGDGYTFGSGTRLTVV.